Included here is one T cell receptor (beta chain) sequence, with context. The data originate from a study of blood T cell repertoires in COVID-19. Background on the study: Sources were T cells, B-cell-depleted T cells, or PBMCs; the material itself was cDNA or gDNA.

Germline CDR1 SGHAT, CDR2 FQNNGV. V shed 5 bases and J 5 bases; nucleotides not matched to a gene: 15. This CDR3 contains 17 residues. The protocol was immunoSEQ multiplex PCR, while the TCRdb copy is restricted to in-frame clones and leaves out a portion. The table includes 450,000 or so clones, roughly 90% detected once. The sequencing sample was made of peripheral blood. The receptor's source is a young man with COVID-19, enrolled during active disease. This sequence joins TRBV11-2 and TRBJ2-1, with 7 positions matching TRBD2. The CDR3 DNA follows: TGTGCCAGCAGCCCCTTTGTCGCGGGGAGGGCTAACAATGAGCAGTTCTTC. Protein: CASSPFVAGRANNEQFF.